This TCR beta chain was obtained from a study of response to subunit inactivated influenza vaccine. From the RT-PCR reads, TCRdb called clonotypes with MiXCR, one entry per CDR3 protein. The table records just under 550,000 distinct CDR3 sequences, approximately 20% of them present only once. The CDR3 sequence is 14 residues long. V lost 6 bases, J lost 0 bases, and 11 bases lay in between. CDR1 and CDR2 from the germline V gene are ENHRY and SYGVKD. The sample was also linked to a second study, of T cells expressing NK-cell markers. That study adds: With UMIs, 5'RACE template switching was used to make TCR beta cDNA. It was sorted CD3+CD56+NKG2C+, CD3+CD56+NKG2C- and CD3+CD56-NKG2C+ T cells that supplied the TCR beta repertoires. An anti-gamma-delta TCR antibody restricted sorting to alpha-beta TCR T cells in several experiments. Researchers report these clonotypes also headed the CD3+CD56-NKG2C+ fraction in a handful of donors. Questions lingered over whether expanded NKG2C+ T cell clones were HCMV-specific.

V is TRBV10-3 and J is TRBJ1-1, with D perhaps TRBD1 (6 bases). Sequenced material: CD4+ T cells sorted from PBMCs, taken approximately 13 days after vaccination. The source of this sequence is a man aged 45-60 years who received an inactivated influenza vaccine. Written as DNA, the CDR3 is TGTGCCATCAGCATGACAGGAGTGAACACTGAAGCTTTCTTT. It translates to CAISMTGVNTEAFF.